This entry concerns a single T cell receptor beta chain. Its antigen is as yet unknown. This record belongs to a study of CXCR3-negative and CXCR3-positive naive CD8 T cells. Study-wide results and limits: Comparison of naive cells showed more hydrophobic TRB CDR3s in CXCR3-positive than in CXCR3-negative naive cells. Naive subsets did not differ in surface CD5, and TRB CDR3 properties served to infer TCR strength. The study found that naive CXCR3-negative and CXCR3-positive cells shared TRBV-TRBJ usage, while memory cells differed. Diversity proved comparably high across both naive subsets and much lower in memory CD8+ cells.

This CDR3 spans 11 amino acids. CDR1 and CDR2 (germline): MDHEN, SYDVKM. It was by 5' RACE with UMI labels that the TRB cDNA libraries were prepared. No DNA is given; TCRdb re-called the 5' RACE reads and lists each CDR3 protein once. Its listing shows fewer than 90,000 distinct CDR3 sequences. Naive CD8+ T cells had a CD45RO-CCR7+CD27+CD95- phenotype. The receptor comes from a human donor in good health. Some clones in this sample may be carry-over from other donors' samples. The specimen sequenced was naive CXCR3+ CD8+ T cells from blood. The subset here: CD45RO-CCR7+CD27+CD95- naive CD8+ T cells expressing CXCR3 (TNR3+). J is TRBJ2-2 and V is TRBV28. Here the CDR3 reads CASSFPGELFF. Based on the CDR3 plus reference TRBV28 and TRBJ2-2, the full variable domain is DVKVTQSSRYLVKRTGEKVFLECVQDMDHENMFWYRQDPGLGLRLIYFSYDVKMKEKGDIPEGYSVSREKKERFSLILESASTNQTSMYLCASSFPGELFFGEGSRLTVL.